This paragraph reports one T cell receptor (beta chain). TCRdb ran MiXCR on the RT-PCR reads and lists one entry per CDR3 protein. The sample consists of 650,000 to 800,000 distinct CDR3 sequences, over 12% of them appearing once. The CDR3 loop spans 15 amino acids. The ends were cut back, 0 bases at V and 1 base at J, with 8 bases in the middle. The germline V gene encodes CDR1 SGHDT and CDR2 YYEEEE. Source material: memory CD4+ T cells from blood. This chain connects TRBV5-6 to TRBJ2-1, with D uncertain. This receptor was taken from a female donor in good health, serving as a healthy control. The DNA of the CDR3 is TGTGCCAGCAGCTTGGTGCACGGGTCCTACAATGAGCAGTTCTTC. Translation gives CASSLVHGSYNEQFF.